Listed below are T cell receptor beta chains from one sample, sequenced in a study of identical twins. TCRdb reprocessed the 5' RACE reads with MiXCR, giving one entry per CDR3 protein. There are about 200,000 distinct CDR3 sequences in the sample; over 5.5% occur only once, and 13% to 15% lies in the top ten. The same data also went into a second study, on T cells expressing NK-cell markers.

Input material: CD8+ T cells sorted from blood. These receptors all stem from a woman between 18 and 30 years old in good health. CDR3s include the opening cysteine and the closing phenylalanine or tryptophan. Fields, in order: J gene, D gene, CDR3 length, clone size, V gene, CDR3 DNA, CDR3 protein. The D gene is left open where the match is weak. Size tells how often a clone was seen (once, few, many) or the class of an expanded clone, and some rows leave it out.

>TRBJ2-1|TRBD2|19|NA|TRBV5-6
TGTGCCAGCAGCCTACCGACTAGGGGACTAGCGGGAATGATGGATGAGCAGTTCTTC
CASSLPTRGLAGMMDEQFF
>TRBJ2-1|TRBD2|15|few|TRBV27
TGTGCCAGCAGTTTCTACGGGACTAGCGACAATGAGCAGTTCTTC
CASSFYGTSDNEQFF
>TRBJ2-5|NA|17|few|TRBV20-1
TGCAGTGCTAGAATCGACGGGGGCACAGGACAGAAAGAGACCCAGTACTTC
CSARIDGGTGQKETQYF
>TRBJ2-7|TRBD1|13|few|TRBV4-2
TGTGCCAGCAGGGACAGGGGGTTCCACGAGCAGTACTTC
CASRDRGFHEQYF
>TRBJ2-5|NA|15|few|TRBV9
TGTGCCAGCAGCCCTCGATCCTCCAGAGAGGAGACCCAGTACTTC
CASSPRSSREETQYF
>TRBJ2-7|TRBD2|13|many|TRBV5-1
TGCGCCAGCAGCATAGCGGGAGGCTACGAGCAGTACTTC
CASSIAGGYEQYF
>TRBJ2-1|TRBD2|14|NA|TRBV29-1
TGCAGCGTTGAAGCTAGCGGGGTCTCGGATGAGCAGTTCTTC
CSVEASGVSDEQFF
>TRBJ2-3|NA|15|NA|TRBV30
TGTGCCTGGAGCCCTGGTTCTGGGGACACAGATACGCAGTATTTT
CAWSPGSGDTDTQYF
>TRBJ1-5|NA|14|few|TRBV4-1
TGCGCCAGCAGCCACGGAAGGGGGGATCAGCCCCAGCATTTT
CASSHGRGDQPQHF
>TRBJ2-5|TRBD2|16|NA|TRBV5-5
TGTGCCAGCGGCCTGGGGGGAGGGAGCTCCTCGGAGACCCAGTACTTC
CASGLGGGSSSETQYF
>TRBJ2-1|NA|13|NA|TRBV27
TGTGCCAGCAGACCGGCACTAGTCAATGAGCAGTTCTTC
CASRPALVNEQFF
>TRBJ2-2|NA|15|few|TRBV11-2
TGTGCCAGCATTGAGTTGAAGGGGGTTGGCGGGGAGCTGTTTTTT
CASIELKGVGGELFF
>TRBJ2-7|TRBD1|15|medium-sized|TRBV7-8
TGTGCCAGCAGCTCCGGACAGGGTCCGTCCTACGAGCAGTACTTC
CASSSGQGPSYEQYF
>TRBJ2-1|TRBD2|16|NA|TRBV19
TGTGCCAGCACCCTGGGGCTAGCGGGAGGTAGAAATGAGCAGTTCTTC
CASTLGLAGGRNEQFF
>TRBJ1-1|NA|15|many|TRBV12-3/TRBV12-4
TGTGCCAGCAGTCTAGTCATAGAACCGAACACTGAAGCTTTCTTT
CASSLVIEPNTEAFF
>TRBJ2-5|NA|13|few|TRBV11-2
TGTGCCAGCAGCTTAGGGGACGGGGGGACCCAGTACTTC
CASSLGDGGTQYF
>TRBJ2-1|NA|16|many|TRBV7-6
TGTGCCAGCAGCTTAGCCCCTTCGAGCTCCTACAATGAGCAGTTCTTC
CASSLAPSSSYNEQFF
>TRBJ2-1|TRBD1|15|NA|TRBV24-1
TGTGCCACCAGTGACGACGGACAGGGGGCGCTTGAGCAGTTCTTC
CATSDDGQGALEQFF
>TRBJ2-7|NA|13|NA|TRBV7-9
TGTGCCAGCAGCTCGACAGGTTCCGACGAGCAGTACTTC
CASSSTGSDEQYF
>TRBJ1-2|TRBD1|14|few|TRBV2
TGTGCAACCTCAACCGGGACAGGAAACTATGGCTACACCTTC
CATSTGTGNYGYTF